This TCR beta chain was captured in a study of shared clonotypes between healthy human individuals. The protocol was immunoSEQ multiplex PCR, while the TCRdb copy is restricted to in-frame clones and leaves out a portion. Among roughly 2.6 million clones listed, over 85% were seen once. Germline values: CDR1 SGHRS, CDR2 YFSETQ. The CDR3 contains 15 residues. Trimming at V came to 4 bases and at J to 2 bases, leaving 7 bases not matched to a gene. Into CD45RA+ naive and CD45RA-negative memory subsets, the CD4+ cells were split. V and J are TRBV5-1 and TRBJ1-1; 8 nucleotides match TRBD1. The source of this sequence is a young man in good health. The source material was naive CD4+ T cells sorted from blood. Noted subset: CD45RA+ positively selected. In DNA, the CDR3 is TGCGCCAGCAGCCCCGCGGACAGGGCAAACACTGAAGCTTTCTTT. This codes for CASSPADRANTEAFF. Combining the CDR3 with reference TRBV5-1 and TRBJ1-1 gives the whole variable domain KAGVTQTPRYLIKTRGQQVTLSCSPISGHRSVSWYQQTPGQGLQFLFEYFSETQRNKGNFPGRFSGRQFSNSRSEMNVSTLELGDSALYLCASSPADRANTEAFFGQGTRLTVV.